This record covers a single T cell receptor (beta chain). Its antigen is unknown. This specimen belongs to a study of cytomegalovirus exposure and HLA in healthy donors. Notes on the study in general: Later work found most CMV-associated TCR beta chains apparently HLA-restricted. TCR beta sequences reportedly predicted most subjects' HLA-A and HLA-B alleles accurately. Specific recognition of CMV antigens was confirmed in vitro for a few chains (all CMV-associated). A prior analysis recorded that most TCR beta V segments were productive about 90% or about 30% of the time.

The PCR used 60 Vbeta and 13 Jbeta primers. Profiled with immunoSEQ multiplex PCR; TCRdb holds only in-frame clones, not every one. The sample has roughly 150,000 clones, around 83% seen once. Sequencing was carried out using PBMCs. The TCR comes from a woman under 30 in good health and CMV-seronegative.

CDR3 nucleotide sequence: TGTGCCAGTAGTCTCGGGAGCACAGATACGCAGTATTTT. The encoded protein is CASSLGSTDTQYF. This chain connects TRBV19 to TRBJ2-3; the D is unclear. CDR3 length: 13 amino acids. Germline CDR1 reads LNHDA; CDR2 reads SQIVND (reference sequence). V was cut by 5 bases and J by 0 bases, with 6 bases left in between.